This T cell receptor (beta chain) is drawn from a study of T-cell reconstitution after alpha-beta-depleted transplantation in children. Preparing the TCRbeta library involved the use of unique molecular identifiers. A single record per CDR3 protein comes from TCRdb applying MiXCR to the PCR reads. Of about 610,000 distinct CDR3 sequences detected, approximately 10% appear once; the ten largest clones hold about 4%. Per germline, CDR1 GTSNPN and CDR2 SVGIG (reference sequence). CDR3 size: 13 residues. As for this clonotype: This clone may be a read error of a much larger clone one base away.

The rearrangement uses TRBV30 and TRBJ2-1; D is uncertain. The receptor's source is a human donor who donated a stem cell graft to a child with acute myeloid leukemia. Sequences were derived from PBMCs from the stem cell graft donor, sampled from the stem cell graft. CDR3 in amino acids: CACPRSSCNEQFF. Written as DNA, the CDR3 is TGTGCCTGTCCCAGGAGCTCCTGCAATGAGCAGTTCTTC. The full variable domain, rest sourced from reference TRBV30 and TRBJ2-1, is SQTIHQWPATLVQPVGSPLSLECTVEGTSNPNLYWYRQAAGRGLQLLFYSVGIGQISSEVPQNLSASRPQDRQFILSSKKLLLSDSGFYLCACPRSSCNEQFFGPGTRLTVL.